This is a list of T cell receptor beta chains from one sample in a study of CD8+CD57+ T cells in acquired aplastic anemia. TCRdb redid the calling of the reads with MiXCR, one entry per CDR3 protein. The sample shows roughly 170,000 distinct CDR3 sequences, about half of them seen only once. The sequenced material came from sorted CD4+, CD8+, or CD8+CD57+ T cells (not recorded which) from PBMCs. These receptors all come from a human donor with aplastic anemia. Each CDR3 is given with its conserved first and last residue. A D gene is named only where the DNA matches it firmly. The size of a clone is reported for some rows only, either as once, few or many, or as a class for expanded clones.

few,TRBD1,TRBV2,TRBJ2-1,CASLRTGGFEQFF,TGTGCCAGCTTGAGGACAGGGGGCTTTGAGCAGTTCTTC
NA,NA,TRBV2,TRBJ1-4,CASSAELATNEKLFF,TGTGCCAGCAGTGCTGAACTGGCGACTAATGAAAAACTGTTTTTT
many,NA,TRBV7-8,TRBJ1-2,CASSHGRLYGYTF,TGTGCCAGCAGCCATGGCAGGCTGTATGGCTACACCTTC
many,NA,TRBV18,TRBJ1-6,CASSPDNSPLHF,TGTGCCAGCTCACCCGATAATTCACCCCTCCACTTT
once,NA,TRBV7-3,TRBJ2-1,CASSPSSPGGENEQFF,TGTGCCAGCTCACCCTCATCTCCCGGCGGGGAGAATGAGCAGTTCTTC
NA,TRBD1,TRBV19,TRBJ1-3,CASGGDRVPGNTIYF,TGTGCCAGTGGTGGAGACAGGGTCCCTGGAAACACCATATATTTT
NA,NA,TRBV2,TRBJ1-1,CASSVEGRRAEAFF,TGTGCCAGCAGTGTGGAGGGGCGGCGAGCTGAAGCTTTCTTT
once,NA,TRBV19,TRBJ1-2,CASSRDSLAGGYTF,TGTGCCAGTAGTAGGGACTCCCTGGCGGGTGGCTACACCTTC
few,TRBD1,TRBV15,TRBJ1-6,CATSRGTGFYNSPLHF,TGTGCCACCAGCAGAGGGACAGGTTTCTATAATTCACCCCTCCACTTT
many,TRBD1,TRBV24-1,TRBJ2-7,CATSGAGQGIYEQYF,TGTGCCACCAGTGGAGCGGGACAGGGTATCTACGAGCAGTACTTC
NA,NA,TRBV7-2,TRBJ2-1,CASSPDRNNEQFF,TGTGCCAGCAGCCCTGACCGGAACAATGAGCAGTTCTTC
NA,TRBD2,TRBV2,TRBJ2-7,CASTEQTSGMDEQYF,TGTGCCAGCACTGAGCAGACTAGCGGGATGGACGAGCAGTACTTC
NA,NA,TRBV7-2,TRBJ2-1,CASSGLEYNEQFF,TGTGCCAGCAGCGGACTCGAATACAATGAGCAGTTCTTC
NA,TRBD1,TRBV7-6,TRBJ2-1,CASSPGQVNEQFF,TGTGCCAGCAGCCCTGGACAGGTCAATGAGCAGTTCTTC
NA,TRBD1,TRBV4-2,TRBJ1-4,CASSQDPGDRVEKLFF,TGTGCCAGCAGCCAAGATCCAGGGGACAGGGTCGAAAAACTGTTTTTT